This T cell receptor beta chain was observed in a study of T-cell reconstitution after alpha-beta-depleted transplantation in children. Findings of the study overall: Several hundred expanded graft clones reportedly gave rise to the alpha-beta T cells present about two months after transplant. When one year had passed after transplant, most T-cell counts and diversity came from newly produced T cells.

This clonotype showed up many times. Its antigen is not identified. Preparation of the TCRbeta library involved a method that used unique molecular identifiers. Using its own MiXCR run on the PCR reads, TCRdb lists one record per CDR3 protein. The sample has 450,000 to 550,000 distinct CDR3 sequences, about 10% seen once; the top ten hold around 15%. The sample was PBMCs, mostly from graft donor cells, taken 180 days after TCRalphabeta/CD19-depleted stem cell transplant. The TCR originated in a female patient aged 2-9 years who had a stem cell transplant for aplastic anemia, so the T cells may come from the graft donor.

The CDR3 bases are TGTGCCAGCATCCTTAAACGGGGCGGGAGCTCCTACGAGCAGTACTTC. Translated, it gives CASILKRGGSSYEQYF. This chain uses TRBV21-1 with TRBJ2-7; the D call TRBD1 from the table was never checked on the DNA. TRBV21-1 is designated a pseudogene. This CDR3 is 16 amino acids long.